This T cell receptor beta chain was captured by sequencing in a study of Tregs in tolerant kidney transplant recipients. The repertoire was sequenced with immunoSEQ multiplex PCR; TCRdb's copy has only in-frame clones and lacks some. This table has around 70,000 clones, roughly 92% appearing once. CDR3 length: 15 amino acids. The V gene lost 4 bases and the J gene lost 3 bases, with 13 bases spanning the gap. Germline loops: CDR1 MNHNY, CDR2 SVGAGI (reference sequence). This receptor was obtained from a human donor who received a combined kidney and bone marrow transplant. This specimen was CD8+ T cells from blood, taken before the transplant. The rearrangement uses TRBV6-6 and TRBJ2-1, with a weak D call TRBD2 (5 bases). The CDR3 loop is CASSSPGTLYNEQFF. The CDR3 nucleotides read TGTGCCAGCAGTTCCCCGGGAACCCTCTACAATGAGCAGTTCTTC.